This TCR beta chain was sequenced in a study of blood T cell repertoires in COVID-19. In the study overall: There were acute and convalescent COVID-19 samples, and they came from the United States, Italy and Spain. PBMCs, B-cell-depleted T cells, or T cells were the source of the cDNA or gDNA that made up the material.

The Seattle patients joined while their infection was active and were tracked longitudinally afterward. Authors' processing steps: Amplification of reference gene primers provided the estimated nucleated cell counts. Sequenced by immunoSEQ multiplex PCR; TCRdb stores in-frame clones only, minus some. Clone size and the V and J calls come from that table; the DNA yielded D and trimming. Here the sample spans about 350,000 clones, roughly nine tenths being singletons. V was pared by 6 bases and J by 7 bases, with 10 bases of the junction left unmatched. The CDR3 consists of 15 residues. Germline lookup yields CDR1 SQVTM and CDR2 ANQGSEA.

The sequencing sample was made of peripheral blood. This TCR was sampled from a woman aged 60 to 75 with COVID-19, enrolled during active disease. The chain couples TRBV29-1 to TRBJ1-6, with 9 nucleotides matching TRBD1. The CDR3 is CSVKAQGAENSPLHF. Here the CDR3 DNA reads TGCAGCGTCAAAGCACAGGGGGCTGAGAATTCACCCCTCCACTTT. Filled out from reference TRBV29-1 and TRBJ1-6, the complete variable domain reads SAVISQKPSRDICQRGTSLTIQCQVDSQVTMMFWYRQQPGQSLTLIATANQGSEATYESGFVIDKFPISRPNLTFSTLTVSNMSPEDSSIYLCSVKAQGAENSPLHFGNGTRLTVT.